A selection of T cell receptor beta chains follows, all from one sample in a study of T cell responses to AZD1222 COVID-19 vaccine. TCRdb's copy holds only in-frame clones and misses some; the assay was immunoSEQ multiplex PCR. The table shows about 270,000 clones, with 90% to 95% occurring only once. The input for sequencing was peripheral blood, taken 28 days after the second AZD1222 dose. These receptors were collected from an adult who received the AZD1222 COVID-19 vaccine. CDR3s include the opening cysteine and the closing phenylalanine or tryptophan. D genes are given only for firm matches. Clone sizes are given selectively: once, few, many, or a class where the clone is expanded.

14 TRBJ2-7 TRBD1 TRBV30 once CAWSFGQGIPEQYF TGTGCCTGGAGTTTCGGACAGGGGATTCCCGAGCAGTACTTC
17 TRBJ2-3 TRBD2 TRBV5-1 - CASSLGPAGGPTDTQYF TGCGCCAGCAGCTTGGGTCCAGCGGGGGGGCCAACAGATACGCAGTATTTT
14 TRBJ2-7 - TRBV5-1 - CASSSDGVGEEQYF TGCGCCAGCAGCTCCGACGGGGTAGGGGAAGAGCAGTACTTC
13 TRBJ1-6 - TRBV3-1/TRBV3-2 - CASRRTNNSPLHF TGTGCCAGCAGGAGGACAAATAATTCACCCCTCCACTTT
14 TRBJ2-1 TRBD1 TRBV10-3 few CATIRDRGTNEQFF TGTGCCACTATCCGGGACAGGGGAACCAATGAGCAGTTCTTC
15 TRBJ2-2 - TRBV28 - CASTSGAANTGELFF TGTGCCAGCACCTCCGGGGCGGCGAACACCGGGGAGCTGTTTTTT
15 TRBJ2-7 TRBD2 TRBV3-1/TRBV3-2 few CASSQWASGGYEQYF TGTGCCAGCAGCCAATGGGCTAGCGGAGGTTACGAGCAGTACTTC
17 TRBJ2-6 - TRBV4-3 - CASSQGQLGSGANVLTF TGCGCCAGCAGCCAAGGCCAACTGGGCTCTGGGGCCAACGTCCTGACTTTC
18 TRBJ2-1 - TRBV3-1/TRBV3-2 - CASSQDVSRGWSYNEQFF TGTGCCAGCAGCCAAGATGTGAGCCGCGGGTGGTCCTACAATGAGCAGTTCTTC
15 TRBJ1-1 - TRBV28 - CASSAYVIVNTEAFF TGTGCCAGCAGTGCCTACGTTATTGTGAACACTGAAGCTTTCTTT
13 TRBJ1-1 - TRBV3-1/TRBV3-2 - CASSQGGRVEAFF TGTGCCAGCAGCCAAGGGGGGAGGGTTGAAGCTTTCTTT
14 TRBJ1-5 - TRBV24-1 - CPPRGFLADQPQHF TGTCCGCCGAGGGGGTTTCTGGCCGATCAGCCCCAGCATTTT
17 TRBJ1-5 - TRBV28 once CASSSAFSEDSNQPQHF TGTGCCAGCAGTTCCGCCTTCTCCGAAGATAGCAATCAGCCCCAGCATTTT
16 TRBJ2-1 TRBD2 TRBV6-4 - CASSDSTSGDNNEQFF TGTGCCAGCAGTGATTCAACTAGCGGGGATAACAATGAGCAGTTCTTC
14 TRBJ2-7 - TRBV15 - CATSRAGVRGEQYF TGTGCCACCAGCAGAGCCGGGGTACGGGGCGAGCAGTACTTC
12 TRBJ2-1 - TRBV5-1 - CASSLGQNEQFF TGCGCCAGCAGCTTGGGCCAGAATGAGCAGTTCTTC
14 TRBJ2-7 TRBD2 TRBV28 - CASSSRGESYEQYF TGTGCCAGCAGTTCTCGGGGGGAGTCCTACGAGCAGTACTTC
16 TRBJ2-1 TRBD1 TRBV5-1 - CASSPGGTGAYNEQFF TGCGCCAGCAGCCCGGGGGGGACAGGGGCCTACAATGAGCAGTTCTTC
16 TRBJ1-6 - TRBV6-1 - CASSDEWSSYNSPLHF TGTGCCAGCAGTGATGAGTGGAGCTCCTATAATTCACCCCTCCACTTT
16 TRBJ1-2 - TRBV5-1 - CASSLNISGRNYGYTF TGCGCCAGCAGCTTGAATATCTCTGGTCGGAACTATGGCTACACCTTC
13 TRBJ1-4 - TRBV12-3/TRBV12-4 - CASSSGWVEKLFF TGTGCCAGCAGTTCCGGGTGGGTTGAAAAACTGTTTTTT
12 TRBJ2-7 - TRBV14 - CASSQWTSEQYF TGTGCCAGCAGCCAGTGGACCTCCGAGCAGTACTTC
15 TRBJ2-1 TRBD2 TRBV2 - CASRLAGVSYNEQFF TGTGCCAGCCGACTAGCGGGAGTCTCCTACAATGAGCAGTTCTTC
14 TRBJ2-3 TRBD2 TRBV7-9 - CASIMGGLTDTQYF TGTGCCAGCATCATGGGGGGGTTGACAGATACGCAGTATTTT